A single sample gave rise to the 2 T cell receptor beta chains below, sequenced in a study of blood T cells in healthy people across ages. The second PCR ran about 6 to 12 cycles with a sample-barcoded 5' primer and J-beta primers. MiXCR was run by TCRdb on the 5' RACE reads, yielding one entry per CDR3 protein. Of fewer than 900,000 distinct CDR3 sequences listed, roughly 41% are singletons. Input material: blood. These receptors were obtained from a woman aged 55-69 years in good health.

This clonotype was observed at least ten times. The V and J genes are TRBV4-2 and TRBJ2-7; TRBD1 aligns across 9 bases. The CDR3 has 15 amino acids. Trimming cost V 3 bases and J 7 bases; bases outside gene matches: 10. CDR1 is LGHNA and CDR2 is YNFKEQ in the germline V gene. CDR3 DNA sequence: TGTGCCAGCAGCCAGGGGGGACAGGGTGGTTGGGAGCAGTACTTC. Protein product: CASSQGGQGGWEQYF.

The chain joins TRBV20-1 to TRBJ2-5; 8 positions match TRBD1. This CDR3 contains 14 residues. The V gene end was trimmed by 2 bases and the J gene end by 5 bases; junction bases not matched to a gene: 7. Germline V lookup: CDR1 DFQATT, CDR2 SNEGSKA (reference sequence). The CDR3 region has the DNA TGCAGTGCTAGAACCGGGACAGGCTTTGAGACCCAGTACTTC. Protein: CSARTGTGFETQYF.